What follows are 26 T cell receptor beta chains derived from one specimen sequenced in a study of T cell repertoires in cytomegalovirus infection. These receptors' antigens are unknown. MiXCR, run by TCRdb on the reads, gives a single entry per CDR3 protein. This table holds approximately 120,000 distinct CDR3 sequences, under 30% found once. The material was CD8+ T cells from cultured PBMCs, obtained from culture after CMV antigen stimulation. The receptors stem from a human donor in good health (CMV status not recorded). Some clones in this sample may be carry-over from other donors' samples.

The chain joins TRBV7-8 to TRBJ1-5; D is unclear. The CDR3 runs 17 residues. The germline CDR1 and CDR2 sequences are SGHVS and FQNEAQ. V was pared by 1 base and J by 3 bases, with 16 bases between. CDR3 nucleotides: TGTGCCAGCAGCTTAGAATCAGTGGGAATTTACAATCAGCCCCAGCATTTT. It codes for CASSLESVGIYNQPQHF.

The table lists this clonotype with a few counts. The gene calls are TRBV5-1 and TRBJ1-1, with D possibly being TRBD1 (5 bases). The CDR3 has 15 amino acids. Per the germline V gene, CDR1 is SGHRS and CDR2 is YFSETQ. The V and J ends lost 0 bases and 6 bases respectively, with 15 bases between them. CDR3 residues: CASSLVGRGAAEAFF. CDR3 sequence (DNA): TGCGCCAGCAGCTTGGTAGGTCGGGGCGCCGCTGAAGCTTTCTTT.

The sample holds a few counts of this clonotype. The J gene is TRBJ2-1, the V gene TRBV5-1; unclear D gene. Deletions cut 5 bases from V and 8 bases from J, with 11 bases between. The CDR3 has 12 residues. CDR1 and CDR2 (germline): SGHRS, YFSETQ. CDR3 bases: TGCGCCAGCAGAAACGAAGGCCATGAGCAGTTCTTC. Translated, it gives CASRNEGHEQFF. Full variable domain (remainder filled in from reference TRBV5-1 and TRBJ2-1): KAGVTQTPRYLIKTRGQQVTLSCSPISGHRSVSWYQQTPGQGLQFLFEYFSETQRNKGNFPGRFSGRQFSNSRSEMNVSTLELGDSALYLCASRNEGHEQFFGPGTRLTVL.

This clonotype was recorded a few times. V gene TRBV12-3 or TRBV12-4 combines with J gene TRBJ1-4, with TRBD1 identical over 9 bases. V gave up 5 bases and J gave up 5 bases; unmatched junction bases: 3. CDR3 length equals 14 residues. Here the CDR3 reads CASSPDRGNEKLFF. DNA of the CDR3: TGTGCCAGCAGTCCCGACAGGGGGAATGAAAAACTGTTTTTT.

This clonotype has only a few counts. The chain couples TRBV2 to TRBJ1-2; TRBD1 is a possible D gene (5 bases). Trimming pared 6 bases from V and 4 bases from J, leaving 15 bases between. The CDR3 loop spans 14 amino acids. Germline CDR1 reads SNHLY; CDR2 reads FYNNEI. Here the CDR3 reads CASSAPGGGYGYTF. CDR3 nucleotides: TGTGCCAGCAGCGCGCCGGGCGGGGGCTATGGCTACACCTTC.

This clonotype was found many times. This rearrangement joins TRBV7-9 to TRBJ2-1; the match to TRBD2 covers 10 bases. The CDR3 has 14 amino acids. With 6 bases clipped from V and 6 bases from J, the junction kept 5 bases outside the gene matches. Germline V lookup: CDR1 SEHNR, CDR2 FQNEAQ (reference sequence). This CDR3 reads CASSVRTSGNEQFF. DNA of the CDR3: TGTGCCAGCAGTGTCCGGACTAGCGGCAATGAGCAGTTCTTC.

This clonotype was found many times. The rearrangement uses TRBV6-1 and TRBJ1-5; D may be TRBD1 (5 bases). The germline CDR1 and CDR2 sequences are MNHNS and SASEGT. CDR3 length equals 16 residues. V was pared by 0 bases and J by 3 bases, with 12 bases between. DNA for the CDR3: TGTGCCAGCAGTGAAGCGACGAGACAGTACAATCAGCCCCAGCATTTT. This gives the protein CASSEATRQYNQPQHF.

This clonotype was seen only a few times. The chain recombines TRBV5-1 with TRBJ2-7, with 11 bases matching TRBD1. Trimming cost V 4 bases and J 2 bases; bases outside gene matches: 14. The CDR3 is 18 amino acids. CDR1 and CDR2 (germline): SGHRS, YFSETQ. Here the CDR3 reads CASSPGQGVPSPTYEQYF. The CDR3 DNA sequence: TGCGCCAGCAGCCCGGGACAGGGGGTACCGTCCCCTACCTACGAGCAGTACTTC.

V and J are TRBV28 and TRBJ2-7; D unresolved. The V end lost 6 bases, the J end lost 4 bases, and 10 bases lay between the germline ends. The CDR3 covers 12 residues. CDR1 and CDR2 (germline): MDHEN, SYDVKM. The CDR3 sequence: CASSTDGYEQYF. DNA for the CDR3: TGTGCCAGCAGCACGGACGGGTACGAGCAGTACTTC.

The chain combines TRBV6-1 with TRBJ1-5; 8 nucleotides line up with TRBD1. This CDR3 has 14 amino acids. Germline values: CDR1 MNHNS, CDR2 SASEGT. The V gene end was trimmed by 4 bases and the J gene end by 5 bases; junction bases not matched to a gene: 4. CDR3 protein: CASSADRGYQPQHF. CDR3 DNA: TGTGCCAGCAGTGCCGACAGGGGCTATCAGCCCCAGCATTTT.

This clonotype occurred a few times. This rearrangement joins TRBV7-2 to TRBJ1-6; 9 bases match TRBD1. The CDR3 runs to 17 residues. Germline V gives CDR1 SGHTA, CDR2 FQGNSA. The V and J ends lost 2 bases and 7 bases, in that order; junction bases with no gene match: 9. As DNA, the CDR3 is TGTGCCAGCAGCTTAACAGGGGGCGCACAATGGAATTCACCCCTCCACTTT. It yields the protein CASSLTGGAQWNSPLHF.

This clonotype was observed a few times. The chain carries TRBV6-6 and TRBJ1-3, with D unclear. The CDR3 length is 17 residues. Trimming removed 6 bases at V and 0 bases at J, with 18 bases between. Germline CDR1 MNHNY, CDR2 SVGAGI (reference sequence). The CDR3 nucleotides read TGTGCCAGCAGGACCCCTGTGGGCCGGAGCTCTGGAAACACCATATATTTT. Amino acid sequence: CASRTPVGRSSGNTIYF.

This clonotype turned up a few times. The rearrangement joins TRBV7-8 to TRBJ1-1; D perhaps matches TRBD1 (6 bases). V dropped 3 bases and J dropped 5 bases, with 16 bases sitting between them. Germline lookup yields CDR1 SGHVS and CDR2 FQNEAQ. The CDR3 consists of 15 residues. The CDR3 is CASSLAGALGTEAFF. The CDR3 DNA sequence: TGTGCCAGCAGCTTGGCAGGGGCTTTGGGGACTGAAGCTTTCTTT.

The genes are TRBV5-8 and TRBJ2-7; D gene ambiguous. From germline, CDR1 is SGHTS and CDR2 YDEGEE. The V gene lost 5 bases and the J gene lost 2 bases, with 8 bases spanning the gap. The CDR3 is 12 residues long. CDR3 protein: CASREVAYEQYF. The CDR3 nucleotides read TGTGCCAGCAGGGAAGTAGCCTACGAGCAGTACTTC.

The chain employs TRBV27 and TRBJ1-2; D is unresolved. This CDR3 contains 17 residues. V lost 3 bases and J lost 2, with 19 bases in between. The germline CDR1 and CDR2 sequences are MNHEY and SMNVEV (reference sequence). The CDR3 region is CASSFGWPLLGNYGYTF. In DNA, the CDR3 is TGTGCCAGCAGTTTCGGGTGGCCGCTCCTAGGGAACTATGGCTACACCTTC.

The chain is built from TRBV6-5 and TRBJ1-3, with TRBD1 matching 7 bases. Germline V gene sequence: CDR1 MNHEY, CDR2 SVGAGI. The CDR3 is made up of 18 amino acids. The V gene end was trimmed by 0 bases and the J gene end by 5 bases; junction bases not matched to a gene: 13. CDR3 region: CASSYSRGQVLARNTIYF. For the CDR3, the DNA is TGTGCCAGCAGTTACTCGAGGGGGCAGGTCTTGGCCAGAAACACCATATATTTT.

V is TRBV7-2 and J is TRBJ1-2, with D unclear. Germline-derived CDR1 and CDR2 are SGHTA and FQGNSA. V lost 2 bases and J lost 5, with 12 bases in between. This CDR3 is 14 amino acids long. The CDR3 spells CASSLSPGPYGYTF. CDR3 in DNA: TGTGCCAGCAGCTTATCCCCAGGACCTTATGGCTACACCTTC.

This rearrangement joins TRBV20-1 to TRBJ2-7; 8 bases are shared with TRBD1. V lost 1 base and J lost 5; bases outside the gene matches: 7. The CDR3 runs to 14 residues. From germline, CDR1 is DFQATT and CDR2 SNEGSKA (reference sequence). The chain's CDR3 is CSARGTGKYNEQYF. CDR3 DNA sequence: TGCAGTGCTAGAGGGACAGGGAAATACAACGAGCAGTACTTC.

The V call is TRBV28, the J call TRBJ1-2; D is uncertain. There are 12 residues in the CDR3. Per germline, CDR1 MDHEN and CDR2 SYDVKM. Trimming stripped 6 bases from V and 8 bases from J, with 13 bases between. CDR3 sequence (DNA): TGTGCCAGCAGGTCCTGGCAGTGGGGCTACACCTTC. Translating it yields CASRSWQWGYTF.

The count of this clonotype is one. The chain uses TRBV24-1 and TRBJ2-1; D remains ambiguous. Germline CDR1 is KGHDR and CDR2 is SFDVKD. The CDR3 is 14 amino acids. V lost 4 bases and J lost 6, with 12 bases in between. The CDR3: CATSDLRVGNEQFF. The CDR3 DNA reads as TGTGCCACCAGTGACCTTAGGGTGGGCAATGAGCAGTTCTTC.

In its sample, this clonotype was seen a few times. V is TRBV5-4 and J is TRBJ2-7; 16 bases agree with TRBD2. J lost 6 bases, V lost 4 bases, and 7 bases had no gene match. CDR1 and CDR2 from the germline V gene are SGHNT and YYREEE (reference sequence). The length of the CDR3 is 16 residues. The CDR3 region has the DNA TGTGCCAGCAGCCCGGGACTAGCGGGGGGGCGGGGCGAGCAGTACTTC. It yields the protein CASSPGLAGGRGEQYF.

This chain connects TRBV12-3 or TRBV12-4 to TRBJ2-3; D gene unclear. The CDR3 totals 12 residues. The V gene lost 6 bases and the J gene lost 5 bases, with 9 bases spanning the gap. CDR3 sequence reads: CASRPIQDTQYF. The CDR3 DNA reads TGTGCCAGCAGGCCCATACAAGATACGCAGTATTTT.

This CDR3 is CASSSLQGSIYF. The CDR3 region has the DNA TGTGCCAGCAGCTCACTTCAAGGGTCCATATATTTT. This rearrangement joins TRBV4-2 to TRBJ1-3, with D uncertain. V lost 5 bases, J lost 11 bases, and 13 bases lay in between. Germline-derived CDR1 and CDR2 are LGHNA and YNFKEQ. This CDR3 comprises 12 residues.

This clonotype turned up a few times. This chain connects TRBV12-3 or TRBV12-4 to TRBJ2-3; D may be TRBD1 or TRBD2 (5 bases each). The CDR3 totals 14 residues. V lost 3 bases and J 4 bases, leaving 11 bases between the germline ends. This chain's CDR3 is CASSFVMGADTQYF. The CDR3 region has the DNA TGTGCCAGCAGTTTTGTTATGGGGGCAGATACGCAGTATTTT.

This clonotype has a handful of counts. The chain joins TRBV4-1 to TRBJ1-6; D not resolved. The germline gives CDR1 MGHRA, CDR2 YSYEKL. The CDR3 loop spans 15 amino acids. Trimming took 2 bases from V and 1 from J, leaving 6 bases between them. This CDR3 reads CASSQIKSYNSPLHF. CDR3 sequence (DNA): TGCGCCAGCAGCCAAATTAAGTCCTATAATTCACCCCTCCACTTT.

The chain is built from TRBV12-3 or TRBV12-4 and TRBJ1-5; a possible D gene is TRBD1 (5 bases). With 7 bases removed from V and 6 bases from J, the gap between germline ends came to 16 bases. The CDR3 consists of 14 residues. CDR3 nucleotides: TGTGCCAGCACTATGGGGGGAGCGGGTCAGCCCCAGCATTTT. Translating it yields CASTMGGAGQPQHF.